This T cell receptor beta chain was captured in a study of regulatory T cells in long-lasting Graves disease. This clonotype was recorded at least ten times. V lost 6 bases and J 0 bases, leaving 15 bases between the germline ends. Germline lookup yields CDR1 DFQATT and CDR2 SNEGSKA (reference sequence). The CDR3 runs 15 residues. Time point described: newly diagnosed GD, antithyroid drugs for less than 3 months. Scientists built the TCR library using RNA that was extracted from PBMCs. Assembly of TCR beta libraries relied on iRepertoire HTBI primers together with Arm-PCR of CDR3 regions. TCRdb fed the multiplex PCR reads into MiXCR, producing one record per CDR3 protein. This sample has about 200,000 distinct CDR3 sequences, with roughly 18% found just once.

The chain couples TRBV20-1 to TRBJ2-1, with D possibly being TRBD2 (5 bases). The receptor comes from a female donor with Graves disease. The material sequenced was peripheral blood mononuclear cells (PBMCs), taken at new diagnosis, from a patient treated with antithyroid drugs. The CDR3 here is CSALERPSSYNEQFF. DNA of the CDR3: TGCAGTGCCCTCGAGCGGCCCAGCTCCTACAATGAGCAGTTCTTC.